This TCR beta chain was documented in a study of shared clonotypes between healthy human individuals. The wider study: Those who served as donors were two women and a few men between the ages of 18 and 49.

The protocol was immunoSEQ multiplex PCR, while the TCRdb copy is restricted to in-frame clones and leaves out a portion. The repertoire holds millions of clones, approximately 95% seen once, with 0.35% to 0.45% in the top ten. Findings and limits, study-wide: Of the naive CD4 clonotypes, about 5.4% were shared across a handful of donors.

With 7 bases removed from V and 7 bases from J, the gap between germline ends came to 17 bases. This CDR3 is built from 14 residues. Germline V gene lookup returns CDR1 MNHNS and CDR2 SASEGT. As concerns this clone: Its specificity is unknown.

This TCR came from a man between 18 and 35 years old in good health. Some clones in this sample may be carry-over from other donors' samples. V gene TRBV6-1 combines with J gene TRBJ2-1; perhaps TRBD2 as D (6 bases). What was sequenced was naive CD4+ T cells from PBMCs. Indicated subset: CD45RA+ positively selected. The CDR3 DNA sequence: TGTGCCAGCACCCCCTTGCGGGATTTTAATGAGCAGTTCTTC. Amino acid sequence: CASTPLRDFNEQFF.